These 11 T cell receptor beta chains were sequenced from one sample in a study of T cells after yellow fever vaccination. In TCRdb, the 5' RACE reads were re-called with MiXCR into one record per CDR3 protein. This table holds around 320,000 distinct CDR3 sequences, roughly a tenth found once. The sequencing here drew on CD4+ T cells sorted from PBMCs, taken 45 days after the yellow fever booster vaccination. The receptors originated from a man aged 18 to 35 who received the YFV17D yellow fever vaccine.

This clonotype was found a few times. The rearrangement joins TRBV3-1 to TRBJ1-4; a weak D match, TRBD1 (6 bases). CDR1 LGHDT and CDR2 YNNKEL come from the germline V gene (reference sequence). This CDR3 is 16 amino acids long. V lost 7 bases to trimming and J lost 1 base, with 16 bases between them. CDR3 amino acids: CASTQRGGLTNEKLFF. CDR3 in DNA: TGTGCCAGCACCCAGCGGGGGGGCCTAACTAATGAAAAACTGTTTTTT.

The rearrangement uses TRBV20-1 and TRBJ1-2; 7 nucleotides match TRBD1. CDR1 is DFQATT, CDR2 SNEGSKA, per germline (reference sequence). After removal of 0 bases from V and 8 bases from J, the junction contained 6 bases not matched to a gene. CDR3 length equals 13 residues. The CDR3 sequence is CSARDLGDRGYTF. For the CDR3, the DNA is TGCAGTGCTAGAGATCTTGGGGACAGAGGCTACACCTTC.

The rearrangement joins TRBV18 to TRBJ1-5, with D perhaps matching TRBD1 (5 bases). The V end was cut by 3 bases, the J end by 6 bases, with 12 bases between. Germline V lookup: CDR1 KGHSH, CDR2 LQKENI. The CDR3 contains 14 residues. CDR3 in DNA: TGTGCCAGCTCACCCTCAGGGTCGGGTCAGCCCCAGCATTTT. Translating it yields CASSPSGSGQPQHF. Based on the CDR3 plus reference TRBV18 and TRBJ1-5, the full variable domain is NAGVMQNPRHLVRRRGQEARLRCSPMKGHSHVYWYRQLPEEGLKFMVYLQKENIIDESGMPKERFSAEFPKEGPSILRIQQVVRGDSAAYFCASSPSGSGQPQHFGDGTRLSIL.

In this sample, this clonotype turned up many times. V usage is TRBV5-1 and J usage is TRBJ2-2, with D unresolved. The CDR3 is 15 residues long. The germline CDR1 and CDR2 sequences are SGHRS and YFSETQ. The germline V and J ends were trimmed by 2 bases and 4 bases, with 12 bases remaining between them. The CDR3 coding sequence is TGCGCCAGCAGCTTTGGATCACTAAGCACCGGGGAGCTGTTTTTT. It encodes CASSFGSLSTGELFF.

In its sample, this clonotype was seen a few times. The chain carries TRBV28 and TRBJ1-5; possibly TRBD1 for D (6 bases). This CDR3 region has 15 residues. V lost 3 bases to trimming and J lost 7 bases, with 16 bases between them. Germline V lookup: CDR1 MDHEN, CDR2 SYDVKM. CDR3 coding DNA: TGTGCCAGCAGTTTCCAGGGGCTCGGTCGGCAGCCCCAGCATTTT. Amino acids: CASSFQGLGRQPQHF.

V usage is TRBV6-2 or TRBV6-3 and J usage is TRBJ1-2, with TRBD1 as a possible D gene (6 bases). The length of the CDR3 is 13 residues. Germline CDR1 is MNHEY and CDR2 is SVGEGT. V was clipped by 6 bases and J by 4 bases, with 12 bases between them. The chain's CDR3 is CASSQTGAYGYTF. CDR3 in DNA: TGTGCCAGCAGCCAGACAGGAGCCTATGGCTACACCTTC.

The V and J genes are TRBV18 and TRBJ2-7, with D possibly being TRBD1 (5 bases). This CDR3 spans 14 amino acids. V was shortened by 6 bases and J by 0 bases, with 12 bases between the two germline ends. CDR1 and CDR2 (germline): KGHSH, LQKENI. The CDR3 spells CASSAYDSSYEQYF. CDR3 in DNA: TGTGCCAGCTCCGCTTACGACAGCTCCTACGAGCAGTACTTC.

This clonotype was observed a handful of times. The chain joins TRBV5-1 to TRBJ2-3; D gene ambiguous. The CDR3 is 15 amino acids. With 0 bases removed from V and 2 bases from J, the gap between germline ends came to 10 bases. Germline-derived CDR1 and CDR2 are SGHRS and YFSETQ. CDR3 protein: CASSLAPGITDTQYF. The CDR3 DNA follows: TGCGCCAGCAGCTTGGCCCCTGGGATCACAGATACGCAGTATTTT.

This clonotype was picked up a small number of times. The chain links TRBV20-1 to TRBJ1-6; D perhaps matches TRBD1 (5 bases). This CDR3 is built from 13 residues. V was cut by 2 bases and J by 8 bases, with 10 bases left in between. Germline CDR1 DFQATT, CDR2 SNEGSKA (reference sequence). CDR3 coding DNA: TGCAGTGCTAGAACAGGCGGGTATTCACCCCTCCACTTT. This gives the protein CSARTGGYSPLHF.

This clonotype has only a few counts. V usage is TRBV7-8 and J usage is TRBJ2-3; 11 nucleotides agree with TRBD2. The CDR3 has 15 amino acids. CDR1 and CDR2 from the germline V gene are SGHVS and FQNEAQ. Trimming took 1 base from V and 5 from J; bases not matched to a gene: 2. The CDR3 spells CASSLGLAGGDTQYF. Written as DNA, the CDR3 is TGTGCCAGCAGCTTAGGTCTAGCGGGGGGAGATACGCAGTATTTT.

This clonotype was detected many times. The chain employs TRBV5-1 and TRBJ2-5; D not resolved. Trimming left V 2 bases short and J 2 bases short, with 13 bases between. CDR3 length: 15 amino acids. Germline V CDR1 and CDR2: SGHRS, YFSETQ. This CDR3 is CASSLGTAGQETQYF. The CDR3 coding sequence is TGCGCCAGCAGCTTAGGAACCGCCGGGCAAGAGACCCAGTACTTC.